Below are 17 T cell receptor beta chains sequenced from a single sample in a study of cytotoxic CD8 clonotypes in ibrutinib-treated CLL. The repertoire was sequenced with immunoSEQ multiplex PCR; TCRdb's copy has only in-frame clones and lacks some. This table has roughly 200,000 clones, about three quarters appearing once. The sequenced sample was PBMCs, obtained after 12 months of ibrutinib treatment. These receptor sequences come from a human donor with chronic lymphocytic leukemia.

The V call is TRBV18, the J call TRBJ1-1, with D possibly being TRBD1 (6 bases). Germline V lookup: CDR1 KGHSH, CDR2 LQKENI. The V and J ends lost 1 base and 3 bases respectively, with 21 bases between them. The CDR3 totals 18 residues. DNA of the CDR3: TGTGCCAGCTCACCACAAGGCCTAAACCTCAACAGGGACACTGAAGCTTTCTTT. This encodes CASSPQGLNLNRDTEAFF.

Of note for this clone: An end of the junction differs from the germline gene, which may be a read error. The chain recombines TRBV4-1 with TRBJ1-2; 11 nucleotides match TRBD1. The CDR3 totals 16 residues. Germline-derived CDR1 and CDR2 are MGHRA and YSYEKL. DNA of the CDR3: TGCGCCAGCAGGCAAGACAGGACAGGGGGCGTCTATGGCTACACCTTC. Translation: CASRQDRTGGVYGYTF.

The rearrangement uses TRBV9 and TRBJ2-3; weak D call: TRBD2 (6 bases). Trimming took 4 bases from V and 2 from J, leaving 14 bases between them. Germline values: CDR1 SGDLS, CDR2 YYNGEE. The CDR3 is 15 residues long. This CDR3 reads CASSPKEGLTDTQYF. CDR3 nucleotides: TGTGCCAGCAGCCCAAAGGAGGGCCTCACAGATACGCAGTATTTT. Drawing the rest from reference TRBV9 and TRBJ2-3, the complete variable domain is DSGVTQTPKHLITATGQRVTLRCSPRSGDLSVYWYQQSLDQGLQFLIQYYNGEERAKGNILERFSAQQFPDLHSELNLSSLELGDSALYFCASSPKEGLTDTQYFGPGTRLTVL.

The chain couples TRBV6-5 to TRBJ1-1, with 7 bases fitting TRBD1. The V gene's germline CDR1 is MNHEY and CDR2 SVGAGI. This CDR3 region has 15 residues. V lost 5 bases, J lost 5 bases, and 11 bases stayed unmatched. This chain's CDR3 is CASSQRQGRGTEAFF. The CDR3 DNA is TGTGCCAGCAGTCAACGACAGGGTCGAGGGACTGAAGCTTTCTTT.

CDR3 amino acids: CASSPQTSGFSSSYNEQFF. Here the CDR3 DNA reads TGTGCCAGCTCACCCCAGACTAGTGGGTTCTCGAGCTCCTACAATGAGCAGTTCTTC. The chain carries TRBV18 and TRBJ2-1; tentatively, D is TRBD2 (6 bases). CDR1 and CDR2 from the germline V gene are KGHSH and LQKENI. Deletions cut 3 bases from V and 0 bases from J, with 21 bases between. The CDR3 totals 19 residues.

CDR3 in DNA: TGTGCCAGCACTTTCCTAGCGGGAGCAACAGACGGGGAGCTGTTTTTT. It codes for CASTFLAGATDGELFF. This sequence joins TRBV19 and TRBJ2-2; 10 bases fit TRBD2. Germline V gives CDR1 LNHDA, CDR2 SQIVND (reference sequence). There are 16 residues in the CDR3. Trimming at V came to 9 bases and at J to 7 bases, leaving 14 bases not matched to a gene.

This chain uses TRBV5-1 with TRBJ1-4, with D perhaps TRBD1 (5 bases). The ends were cut back, 0 bases at V and 2 bases at J, with 17 bases in the middle. CDR3 length: 18 amino acids. CDR1 and CDR2 from the germline V gene are SGHRS and YFSETQ. The CDR3 DNA reads as TGCGCCAGCAGCTTGGAAGGGCCGCAGGGAAGTACTAATGAAAAACTGTTTTTT. Its translation: CASSLEGPQGSTNEKLFF.

J is TRBJ1-4 and V is TRBV19; D is ambiguous. From germline, CDR1 is LNHDA and CDR2 SQIVND (reference sequence). The V end was cut by 4 bases, the J end by 6 bases, with 9 bases between. CDR3 size: 13 residues. The CDR3 region is CASSTGRDEKLFF. DNA for the CDR3: TGTGCCAGTAGTACCGGACGCGATGAAAAACTGTTTTTT.

This rearrangement joins TRBV4-1 to TRBJ2-1; TRBD1 might be the D (6 bases). The V and J ends lost 3 bases and 5 bases respectively, with 17 bases between them. Germline V gives CDR1 MGHRA, CDR2 YSYEKL. The CDR3 is 16 residues long. DNA for the CDR3: TGCGCCAGCAGCCAGACCATACAGGGATGGGACAATGAGCAGTTCTTC. Encoded protein: CASSQTIQGWDNEQFF.

J is TRBJ2-3 and V is TRBV5-1, with 7 bases fitting TRBD2. CDR3 length: 17 residues. The germline V gene encodes CDR1 SGHRS and CDR2 YFSETQ. Trimming took 0 bases from V and 3 from J; bases not matched to a gene: 10. CDR3 residues: CASSLASSGTGTDTQYF. The CDR3 DNA follows: TGCGCCAGCAGCTTGGCGTCCAGCGGGACGGGGACAGATACGCAGTATTTT.

This rearrangement joins TRBV2 to TRBJ1-1, with a possible D match to TRBD1 (5 bases). The CDR3 consists of 14 residues. Germline CDR1 SNHLY, CDR2 FYNNEI. Trimming took 3 bases from V and 1 from J, leaving 9 bases between them. Written as DNA, the CDR3 is TGTGCCAGCAGTGATTTCGGGGGGAACACTGAAGCTTTCTTT. It codes for CASSDFGGNTEAFF.

The chain employs TRBV9 and TRBJ1-3; 9 bases agree with TRBD1. Per germline, CDR1 SGDLS and CDR2 YYNGEE. The CDR3 runs 19 residues. Trimming removed 3 bases from V and 0 bases from J; junction bases left unmatched: 13. The CDR3 DNA sequence: TGTGCCAGCAGCGCCAAGGGGACAGGGCCTATGAGCTCTGGAAACACCATATATTTT. It encodes CASSAKGTGPMSSGNTIYF.

This chain links TRBV30 with TRBJ2-5; D may correspond to TRBD1 or TRBD2 (5 bases each). The germline V and J ends were trimmed by 1 base and 4 bases, with 22 bases remaining between them. The CDR3 is 17 amino acids. Germline CDR1 is GTSNPN and CDR2 is SVGIG (reference sequence). Written as DNA, the CDR3 is TGTGCCTGGAGTGACCCTGGAAGCGGCAGGGACGGAGAGACCCAGTACTTC. It codes for CAWSDPGSGRDGETQYF.

The rearrangement links TRBV9 to TRBJ2-1, with TRBD2 identical over 8 bases. The J segment lost 3 bases and the V segment lost 0 bases, leaving 8 bases of the junction unmatched. The CDR3 runs 17 residues. CDR1 is SGDLS and CDR2 is YYNGEE in the germline V gene. The CDR3 nucleotides read TGTGCCAGCAGCGTAGCGGGGGGGCGGGATGACTACAATGAGCAGTTCTTC. It yields the protein CASSVAGGRDDYNEQFF.

The V gene is TRBV2, the J gene TRBJ1-1, with D unresolved. Trimming cost V 3 bases and J 4 bases, with 12 bases left between them. Germline V gene data show CDR1 as SNHLY and CDR2 as FYNNEI. CDR3 size: 14 residues. The DNA of the CDR3 is TGTGCCAGCAGTGACCCTGGGCAGACCACTGAAGCTTTCTTT. Protein sequence: CASSDPGQTTEAFF. The whole variable domain, remainder taken from reference TRBV2 and TRBJ1-1, is EPEVTQTPSHQVTQMGQEVILRCVPISNHLYFYWYRQILGQKVEFLVSFYNNEISEKSEIFDDQFSVERPDGSNFTLKIRSTKLEDSAMYFCASSDPGQTTEAFFGQGTRLTVV.

V is TRBV18 and J is TRBJ1-5; TRBD1 might be the D (5 bases). There are 20 residues in the CDR3. CDR1 and CDR2 from the germline V gene are KGHSH and LQKENI. Trimming left V 3 bases short and J 0 bases short, with 24 bases between. The CDR3 DNA is TGTGCCAGCTCACCCAGAGCCACCGGGGGGGGATATGGTAGCAATCAGCCCCAGCATTTT. Amino acids: CASSPRATGGGYGSNQPQHF.

This sequence joins TRBV5-6 and TRBJ2-5; the match to TRBD2 covers 8 bases. The CDR3 is made up of 16 amino acids. Germline V gene sequence: CDR1 SGHDT, CDR2 YYEEEE. The V segment lost 1 base and the J segment 0 bases; nucleotides outside the gene matches: 5. CDR3 in amino acids: CASSLKASGYQETQYF. The CDR3, as DNA: TGTGCCAGCAGCTTGAAGGCTAGCGGGTACCAAGAGACCCAGTACTTC.